This is a list of T cell receptor beta chains from one sample in a study of blood T cell repertoires in COVID-19. Some clones are missing from TCRdb's copy, which holds only in-frame ones; the method was immunoSEQ multiplex PCR. Among around 130,000 clones listed, 80% to 85% were seen once. The sample comprised peripheral blood. Source of these receptors: a human donor in a cohort sampled during active COVID-19. Each CDR3 is given with its conserved first and last residue. D genes are given only for firm matches. Expanded clones get a size class; other rows say once, few or many, or leave the size out.

TRBV9	NA	TRBD1	TRBJ2-1	TGTGCCAGCAGCGTAGGCATAGGTGGCAGGGGGCTCTACAATGAGCAGTTCTTC	CASSVGIGGRGLYNEQFF
TRBV3-1/TRBV3-2	few	TRBD1	TRBJ2-7	TGTGCCAGCAGCCAAGCAGGGACAGGGGGTGACGAGCAGTACTTC	CASSQAGTGGDEQYF
TRBV3-1/TRBV3-2	once	NA	TRBJ1-5	TGTGCCAGCAGCCAACAGGCTAATCAGCCCCAGCATTTT	CASSQQANQPQHF
TRBV19	once	NA	TRBJ2-7	TGTGCCAGTAGTATAGACTACAGGGTTTCCTACGAGCAGTACTTC	CASSIDYRVSYEQYF
TRBV2	few	NA	TRBJ1-1	TGTGCCAGCAGTGAAGCACGGGGGGGCTACACTGAAGCTTTCTTT	CASSEARGGYTEAFF
TRBV19	NA	NA	TRBJ2-1	TGTGCCAGTAGTAGTACAGGACCCAGCTCCTACAATGAGCAGTTCTTC	CASSSTGPSSYNEQFF
TRBV18	NA	NA	TRBJ2-4	TGTGCCAGCTCACTTTCGAGCGGCAAAAACATTCAGTACTTC	CASSLSSGKNIQYF
TRBV7-9	NA	NA	TRBJ2-2	TGTGCCAGCAGAAGGGGCATGAACACCGGGGAGCTGTTTTTT	CASRRGMNTGELFF
TRBV5-4	NA	TRBD1	TRBJ2-1	TGTGCCAGCAGCTCCCCCCGGGACAGGGTGAGAAATGAGCAGTTCTTC	CASSSPRDRVRNEQFF
TRBV3-1/TRBV3-2	NA	NA	TRBJ1-2	TGTGCCAGCAGCCAATATCCCAGTAACTATGGCTACACCTTC	CASSQYPSNYGYTF
TRBV3-1/TRBV3-2	NA	NA	TRBJ2-2	TGTGCCAGCAGAGACTTTAACACCGGGGAGCTGTTTTTT	CASRDFNTGELFF
TRBV4-1	NA	TRBD1	TRBJ1-2	TGCGCCAGCAGCCGGGACAGGGCGTTTGGCTACACCTTC	CASSRDRAFGYTF
TRBV6-2/TRBV6-3	NA	NA	TRBJ2-2	TGTGCCAGCAGTTCCGCGAACACCGGGGAGCTGTTTTTT	CASSSANTGELFF
TRBV18	NA	NA	TRBJ1-3	TGTGCCAGCTCACGGGAGAGGGCTGGAAACACCATATATTTT	CASSRERAGNTIYF
TRBV3-1/TRBV3-2	once	TRBD1	TRBJ2-2	TGTGCCAGCAGCCGCTCGACAGGGAGCACCGGGGAGCTGTTTTTT	CASSRSTGSTGELFF
TRBV28	NA	NA	TRBJ2-7	TGTGCCAGCAGTTCCGGGCGGGCACGATTCTTCTACGAGCAGTACTTC	CASSSGRARFFYEQYF
TRBV5-6	NA	TRBD2	TRBJ2-5	TGTGCCAGCAGCTTCCCAGCGGGGGGGGTAGAGACCCAGTACTTC	CASSFPAGGVETQYF
TRBV9	NA	TRBD1	TRBJ1-2	TGTGCCAGCAGCCCGGACAGGGTTCGTTATGGCTACACCTTC	CASSPDRVRYGYTF
TRBV3-1/TRBV3-2	NA	TRBD2	TRBJ2-5	TGTGCCAGCAGCCACTCTCGGACTAGCGGGTACGAGACCCAGTACTTC	CASSHSRTSGYETQYF
TRBV19	NA	TRBD1	TRBJ2-5	TGTGCCACCGCGACAGGGGGCCAAGAGACCCAGTACTTC	CATATGGQETQYF
TRBV27	NA	TRBD2	TRBJ2-3	TGTGCCAGCAGTCCGCTAGCGGGGCCGCGGACAGATACGCAGTATTTT	CASSPLAGPRTDTQYF
TRBV5-5	NA	NA	TRBJ2-7	TGTGCCAGCAGCTTGGCAGTCGGAACAGAGTACTTC	CASSLAVGTEYF
TRBV3-1/TRBV3-2	NA	NA	TRBJ2-5	TGTGCCAGCAGAACCGGACAGAGCTCCCAAGAGACCCAGTACTTC	CASRTGQSSQETQYF
TRBV2	NA	NA	TRBJ2-5	TGTGCCAGCAATACAGTCGCGTACCAAGAGACCCAGTACTTC	CASNTVAYQETQYF
TRBV6-5	NA	TRBD2	TRBJ2-1	TGTGCCAGCAGTTACTCTGGCGGGGGGTCATACAATGAGCAGTTCTTC	CASSYSGGGSYNEQFF
TRBV6-5	NA	NA	TRBJ1-1	TGTGCCAGTTACCGCGAGAGCGACACTGAAGCTTTCTTT	CASYRESDTEAFF
TRBV19	once	NA	TRBJ1-4	TGTGCCAGTAGTATGGCGACAGTAAATGAAAAACTGTTTTTT	CASSMATVNEKLFF
TRBV2	NA	NA	TRBJ2-1	TGTGCCAGCAGTGAACTGGACAGTACCTACAATGAGCAGTTCTTC	CASSELDSTYNEQFF
TRBV10-3	NA	TRBD1	TRBJ1-1	TGTGCCATCAGTTTGGGACAGGAGAACACTGAAGCTTTCTTT	CAISLGQENTEAFF
TRBV7-9	once	NA	TRBJ1-3	TGTGCCAGCAGCCCGCGGTTGGAGAGCTCTGGAAACACCATATATTTT	CASSPRLESSGNTIYF
TRBV11-2	once	NA	TRBJ2-3	TGTGCCAGCAGCTTAGAGGGGCTTGGGCTGGCAGATACGCAGTATTTT	CASSLEGLGLADTQYF
TRBV7-8	NA	NA	TRBJ2-7	TGTGCCAGCAGCTTGGGGGGTTCCGGGTACGAGCAGTACTTC	CASSLGGSGYEQYF
TRBV10-3	NA	TRBD2	TRBJ2-3	TGTGCCATCAGTGAGTCGGGGGGCGGGGGGACAGATACGCAGTATTTT	CAISESGGGGTDTQYF
TRBV7-6	NA	NA	TRBJ2-3	TGTGCCAGCAGTCCCAGACTTGTCGATACGCAGTATTTT	CASSPRLVDTQYF
TRBV7-9	NA	TRBD1	TRBJ1-6	TGTGCCAGCAGCCTACTGGACAGGTTGGATTCACCCCTCCACTTT	CASSLLDRLDSPLHF
TRBV6-2/TRBV6-3	few	TRBD2	TRBJ2-2	TGTGCCAGCAGTCCCCGGACTAGCGGGGGGCTGAACACCGGGGAGCTGTTTTTT	CASSPRTSGGLNTGELFF
TRBV5-4	NA	TRBD1	TRBJ2-3	TGTGCCAGCAGCTTAAGGACAGGTGCTGATACGCAGTATTTT	CASSLRTGADTQYF
TRBV5-1	many	NA	TRBJ1-3	TGCGCCAGCAGCCTGTACGGGGAACTCTCTGGAAACACCATATATTTT	CASSLYGELSGNTIYF
TRBV20-1	NA	NA	TRBJ1-5	TGCAGTGCTAGTCCGCAGGGGCTCGGGGCCCAGCATTTT	CSASPQGLGAQHF
TRBV27	once	NA	TRBJ2-1	TGTGCCAGCAGTCTCCTCGGGAAAACCTACAATGAGCAGTTCTTC	CASSLLGKTYNEQFF
TRBV6-4	NA	TRBD1	TRBJ2-6	TGTGCCAGCAGTGGGACAGGGGGTACTGGGGCCAACGTCCTGACTTTC	CASSGTGGTGANVLTF
TRBV10-3	NA	NA	TRBJ2-5	TGTGCCATCAGTGCAATTGACTCTGAAGTTGAGACCCAGTACTTC	CAISAIDSEVETQYF
TRBV18	NA	NA	TRBJ1-6	TGTGCCAGCTCACTTCAGATAGGTGGGAGTTCACCCCTCCACTTT	CASSLQIGGSSPLHF
TRBV5-1	NA	NA	TRBJ2-1	TGCGCCAGCAGCTTGGCGCAGGGAGGCAATGAGCAGTTCTTC	CASSLAQGGNEQFF
TRBV11-2	NA	TRBD1	TRBJ1-2	TGTGCCAGCAGAAGTACAGGGGGCGTCTATGGCTACACCTTC	CASRSTGGVYGYTF
TRBV29-1	NA	NA	TRBJ1-4	TGCAGCGTTGGAGCGCACGACCGAAAACTGTTTTTT	CSVGAHDRKLFF
TRBV6-5	NA	TRBD2	TRBJ2-7	TGTGCCAGCCGGGAAAGCGGGGAGGGCTCCTACGAGCAGTACTTC	CASRESGEGSYEQYF
TRBV19	NA	TRBD1	TRBJ1-2	TGTGCCAGTAGTTCCCCCGGGACAGGGGTCAACTATGGCTACACCTTC	CASSSPGTGVNYGYTF
TRBV27	NA	TRBD1	TRBJ2-7	TGTGCCAGCACTCGGACAGGGGGCGCGTACGAGCAGTACTTC	CASTRTGGAYEQYF
TRBV6-6	NA	TRBD2	TRBJ2-5	TGTGCCAGCAGTTACCCGAGACGGGGGGGAGAGACCCAGTACTTC	CASSYPRRGGETQYF
TRBV4-1	NA	TRBD2	TRBJ2-2	TGCGCCAGCAGCCAGTATGCGGGGGGGACGAACACCGGGGAGCTGTTTTTT	CASSQYAGGTNTGELFF
TRBV5-1	NA	NA	TRBJ1-2	TGCGCCAGCAGCCCCCAAGAGAGGATCTATGGCTACACCTTC	CASSPQERIYGYTF
TRBV20-1	once	TRBD1	TRBJ2-5	TGCAGTGCTAGTTTTAGGGGGCGCGGTTTGGGGACCCAGTACTTC	CSASFRGRGLGTQYF
TRBV7-6	few	NA	TRBJ1-2	TGTGCCAGCAGCTCGGGACTGACTTATGGCTACACCTTC	CASSSGLTYGYTF
TRBV29-1	NA	NA	TRBJ1-5	TGCAGCGTTGAAGTGGGGCCGGAACAGCCCCAGCATTTT	CSVEVGPEQPQHF
TRBV6-5	NA	NA	TRBJ1-1	TGTGCCAGCAGTACTCTCCAGGGAGGTCACACTGAAGCTTTCTTT	CASSTLQGGHTEAFF
TRBV27	NA	NA	TRBJ2-6	TGTGCCAGCAGTTTATTTCAGGGGCAGACCTCTGGGGCCAACGTCCTGACTTTC	CASSLFQGQTSGANVLTF